This TCR beta chain was obtained from a study of T cells in tuberculosis. Cells were sorted from thawed PBMC rested overnight and stained with GMM-loaded CD1B tetramer, viability dye and anti-CD3. The lipid loaded on the CD1B tetramers was C32 glucose monomycolate from Rhodococcus equi. Tetramer-negative cells, approximately 90,000 per donor, were also sorted. This CDR3 spans 14 amino acids. Germline CDR1 reads SGHTA; CDR2 reads FQGNSA. The V gene lost 2 bases and the J gene lost 4 bases, with 11 bases spanning the gap. Produced via immunoSEQ multiplex PCR; TCRdb's table is partial and in-frame only. The sample gives tens of thousands of clones, approximately 91% of which show up once; approximately 1.9% is in the top ten.

The rearrangement links TRBV7-2 to TRBJ2-5; tentatively, D is TRBD1 (6 bases). The sequenced material came from CD1b-GMM tetramer-negative cells sorted from PBMCs. This clonotype was sampled from an adult woman with latent tuberculosis. CDR3: CASSLNVDRETQYF. The CDR3 region has the DNA TGTGCCAGCAGCTTAAACGTGGACAGAGAGACCCAGTACTTC.